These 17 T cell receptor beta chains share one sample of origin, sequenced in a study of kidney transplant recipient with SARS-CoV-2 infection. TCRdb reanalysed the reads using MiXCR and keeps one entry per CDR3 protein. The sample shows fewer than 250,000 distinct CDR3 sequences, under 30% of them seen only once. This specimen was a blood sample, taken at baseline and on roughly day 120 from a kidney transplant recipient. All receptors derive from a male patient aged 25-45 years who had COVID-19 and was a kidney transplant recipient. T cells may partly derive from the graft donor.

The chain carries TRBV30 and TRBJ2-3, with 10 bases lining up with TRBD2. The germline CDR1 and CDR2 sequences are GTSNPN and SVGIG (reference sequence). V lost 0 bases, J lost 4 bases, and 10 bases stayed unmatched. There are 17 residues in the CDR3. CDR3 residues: CAWSVRSGRLGADTQYF. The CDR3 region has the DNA TGTGCCTGGAGTGTACGTAGCGGGAGGTTGGGTGCAGATACGCAGTATTTT.

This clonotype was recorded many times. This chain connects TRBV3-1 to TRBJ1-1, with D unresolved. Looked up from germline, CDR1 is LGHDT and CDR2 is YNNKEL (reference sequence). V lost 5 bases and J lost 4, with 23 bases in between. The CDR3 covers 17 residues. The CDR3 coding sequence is TGTGCCAGCAGCAGGACCCATCCCATTTCAATTCGCACTGAAGCTTTCTTT. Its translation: CASSRTHPISIRTEAFF.

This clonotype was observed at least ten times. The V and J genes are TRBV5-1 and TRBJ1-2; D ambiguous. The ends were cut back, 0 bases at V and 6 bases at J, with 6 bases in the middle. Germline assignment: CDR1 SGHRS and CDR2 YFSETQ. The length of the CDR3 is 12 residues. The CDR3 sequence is CASSLEGHGYTF. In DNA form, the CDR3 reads TGCGCCAGCAGCTTGGAAGGTCATGGCTACACCTTC.

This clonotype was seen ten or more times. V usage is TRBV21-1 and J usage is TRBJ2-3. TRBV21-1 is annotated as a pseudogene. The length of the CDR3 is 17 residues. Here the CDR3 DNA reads TGTGCCAGCAGGGCCAACGTAGCTACAGTCATGCAAGATACGCAGTATTTT. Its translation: CASRANVATVMQDTQYF.

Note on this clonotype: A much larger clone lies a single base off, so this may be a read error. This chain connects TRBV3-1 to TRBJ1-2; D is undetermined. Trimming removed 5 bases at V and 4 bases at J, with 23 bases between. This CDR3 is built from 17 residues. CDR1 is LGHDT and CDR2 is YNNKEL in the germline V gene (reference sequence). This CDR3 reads CASSSESILRKTYGYTF. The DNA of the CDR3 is TGTGCCAGCAGCTCTGAATCCATCCTTCGAAAGACCTATGGCTACACCTTC.

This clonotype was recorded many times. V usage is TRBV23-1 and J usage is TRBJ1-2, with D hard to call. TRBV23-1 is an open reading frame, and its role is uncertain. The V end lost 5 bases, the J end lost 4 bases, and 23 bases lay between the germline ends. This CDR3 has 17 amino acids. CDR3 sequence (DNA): TGCGCCAGCAGTGGGAAGAAGCTACGCAGAAAGACCTATGGCTACACCTTC. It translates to CASSGKKLRRKTYGYTF.

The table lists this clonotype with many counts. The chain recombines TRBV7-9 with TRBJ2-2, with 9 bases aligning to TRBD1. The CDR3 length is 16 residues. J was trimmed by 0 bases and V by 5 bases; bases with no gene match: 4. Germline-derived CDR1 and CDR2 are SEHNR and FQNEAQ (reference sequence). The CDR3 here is CASSTRQGANTGELFF. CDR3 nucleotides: TGTGCCAGCAGCACCCGACAGGGGGCGAACACCGGGGAGCTGTTTTTT.

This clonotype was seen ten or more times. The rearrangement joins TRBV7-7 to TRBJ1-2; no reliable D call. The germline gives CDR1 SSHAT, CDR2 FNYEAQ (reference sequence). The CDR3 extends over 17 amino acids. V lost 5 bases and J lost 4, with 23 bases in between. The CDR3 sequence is CASSISDKCRKTYGYTF. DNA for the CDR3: TGTGCCAGCAGCATCTCCGATAAGTGCCGAAAGACCTATGGCTACACCTTC.

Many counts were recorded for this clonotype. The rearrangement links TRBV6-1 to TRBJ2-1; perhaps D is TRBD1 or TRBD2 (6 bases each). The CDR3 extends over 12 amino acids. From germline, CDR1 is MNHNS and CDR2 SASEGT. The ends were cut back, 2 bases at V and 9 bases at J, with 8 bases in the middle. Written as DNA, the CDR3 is TGTGCCAGCAGTGAAACGGGGGCTGAGCAGTTCTTC. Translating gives CASSETGAEQFF.

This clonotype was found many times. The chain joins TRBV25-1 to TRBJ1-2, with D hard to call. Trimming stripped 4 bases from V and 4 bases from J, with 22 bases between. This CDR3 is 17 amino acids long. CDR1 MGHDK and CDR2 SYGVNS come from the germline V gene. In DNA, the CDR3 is TGTGCCAGCAGTGTACCGGTAGAACTGGGAAAGACCTATGGCTACACCTTC. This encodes CASSVPVELGKTYGYTF.

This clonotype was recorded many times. CDR3 region: CASSWKRRSRKTYGYTF. The CDR3 nucleotides are TGCGCCAGCAGTTGGAAACGAAGATCGCGAAAGACCTATGGCTACACCTTC. The rearrangement uses TRBV10-1 and TRBJ1-2; the D is unclear. The CDR3 is 17 amino acids. V lost 5 bases to trimming and J lost 4 bases, with 23 bases between them. The germline CDR1 and CDR2 sequences are WNHNN and SYGVQD (reference sequence).

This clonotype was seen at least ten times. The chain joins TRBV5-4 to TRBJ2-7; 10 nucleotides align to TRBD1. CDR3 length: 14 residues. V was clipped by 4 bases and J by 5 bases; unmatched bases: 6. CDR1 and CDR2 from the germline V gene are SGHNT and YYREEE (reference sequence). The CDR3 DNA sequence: TGTGCCAGCAGCCGGGACAGGGGTTGGAACGAGCAGTACTTC. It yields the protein CASSRDRGWNEQYF.

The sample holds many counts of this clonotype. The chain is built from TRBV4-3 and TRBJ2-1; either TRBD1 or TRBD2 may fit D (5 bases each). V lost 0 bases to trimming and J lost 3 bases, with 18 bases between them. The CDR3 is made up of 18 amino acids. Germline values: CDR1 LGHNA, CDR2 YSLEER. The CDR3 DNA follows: TGCGCCAGCAGCCAAGAACCATCGCAGCGGACACTCTACAATGAGCAGTTCTTC. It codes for CASSQEPSQRTLYNEQFF.

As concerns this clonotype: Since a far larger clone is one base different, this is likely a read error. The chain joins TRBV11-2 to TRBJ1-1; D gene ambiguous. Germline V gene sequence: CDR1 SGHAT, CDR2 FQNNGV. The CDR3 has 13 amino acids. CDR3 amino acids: CASSFGLNTEASF. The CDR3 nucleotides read TGTGCCAGCAGCTTCGGACTGAACACTGAAGCTTCCTTT.

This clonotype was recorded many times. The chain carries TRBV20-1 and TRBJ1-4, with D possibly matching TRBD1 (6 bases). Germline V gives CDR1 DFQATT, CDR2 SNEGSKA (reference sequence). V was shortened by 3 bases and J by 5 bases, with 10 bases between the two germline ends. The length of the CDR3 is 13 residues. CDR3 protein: CSARDRPNEKLFF. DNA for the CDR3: TGCAGTGCTAGGGACAGACCAAATGAAAAACTGTTTTTT.

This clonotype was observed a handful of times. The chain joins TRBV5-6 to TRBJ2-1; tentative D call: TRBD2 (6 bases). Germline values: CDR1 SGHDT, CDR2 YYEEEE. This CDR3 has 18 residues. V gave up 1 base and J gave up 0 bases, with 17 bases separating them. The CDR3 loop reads CASSLWGGARSSYNEQFF. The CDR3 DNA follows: TGTGCCAGCAGCTTGTGGGGCGGGGCGCGAAGCTCCTACAATGAGCAGTTCTTC.

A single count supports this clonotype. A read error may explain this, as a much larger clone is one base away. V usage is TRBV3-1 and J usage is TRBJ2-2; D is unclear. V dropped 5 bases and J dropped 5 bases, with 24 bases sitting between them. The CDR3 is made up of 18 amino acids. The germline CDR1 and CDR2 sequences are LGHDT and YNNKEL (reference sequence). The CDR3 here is CASSAGNPISGLTGELFF. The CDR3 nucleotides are TGTGCCAGCAGCGCAGGCAATCCCATTTCAGGCTTGACCGGGGAGCTGTTTTTT.